The sequence of this TCR beta chain was determined in a study of type 1 and type 2 diabetes patients. Broader study findings: Type 2 diabetes patients had few highly-expanded CD4+ clones, median one.

Amplification started from genomic DNA. A primer set of 30 forward and 13 reverse primers amplified the CDR3. Each CDR3 protein is one row after TCRdb ran MiXCR on the multiplex PCR reads. The table lists 250,000 to 300,000 distinct CDR3 sequences, around 47% of them singletons, with roughly 15% in the top ten. As concerns this clonotype: Its cognate antigen is unknown.

The germline gives CDR1 LNHNV, CDR2 YYDKDF (reference sequence). V was pared by 8 bases and J by 1 base, with 0 bases of the junction left unmatched. CDR3 length: 14 amino acids. The rearrangement links TRBV15 to TRBJ2-2, with 11 bases fitting TRBD2. This clonotype originated in a man aged 18 to 30 with type 2 diabetes. The sample was peripheral blood mononuclear cells (PBMCs). The CDR3 sequence: CATGLAGNTGELFF. The CDR3 DNA reads as TGTGCCACCGGACTAGCGGGGAACACCGGGGAGCTGTTTTTT.